The entry below describes one TCR beta chain. Its binding antigen is unknown. Base-call qualities are not available, and no considerably larger clone is one nucleotide away. The V end loses 5 bases and the J end loses 9 bases, and a stretch of 17 bases separates them. Measured from the cysteine to the phenylalanine, the CDR3 is 14 residues long. The retained sequence is limited to the CDR3, 42 bases, with the frame set at the first base. Sequences KGHSH (CDR1) and LQKENI (CDR2) are obtained from the germline V gene. The time point label on this specimen signifies: cycle 1 day 1 (C1D1), immediately before nivolumab initiation. Relapse after autologous stem cell transplantation had occurred in all trial patients, and cohorts A, B and C were distinguished by prior brentuximab vedotin exposure. A total of about 51 patients with relapsed/refractory classical Hodgkin lymphoma made up the trial cohort, and each patient's best overall response was complete response, partial response or progressive disease. Trial patients were treated with single-agent nivolumab in the multi-cohort phase II CheckMate 205 trial. An independent review committee assessed best overall response by applying the 2007 International Working Group response criteria. PBMCs from the trial were collected at three points: immediately before nivolumab initiation (C1D1), and during therapy at cycle 2 day 1 and cycle 4 day 1. Peripheral blood was collected in 8 mL Vacutainer Cell Preparation Tubes, from which PBMCs were isolated by centrifugation and then cryopreserved.

The data were obtained in a study of PD-1 blockade in classical Hodgkin lymphoma (dated by TCRdb to 2020 to 2022). The study in broad terms: Nivolumab dosing was 3 mg/kg intravenously every 2 weeks, continuing until either disease progression or unacceptable toxicity. The study used CyTOF and TCR beta sequencing to define a peripheral blood immune signature of response to PD-1 blockade in classical Hodgkin lymphoma.

Genomic DNA was extracted with the Qiagen DNeasy kit from unsorted PBMCs and from negatively selected CD4+ and CD8+ fractions. Amplification of TCR beta CDR3 regions was done by immunoSEQ multiplex PCR with primers that anneal to V and J segments. A synthetic immune receptor repertoire was used to minimize amplification bias, and any residual bias was removed computationally once sequencing was done. On the authors' methods: Custom Python scripts were used to quantify repertoire diversity as the Shannon entropy index. Unsorted, CD4+ and CD8+ repertoires were analyzed separately, except for combined analyses in which CD4+ and CD8+ sequences were merged in silico. Clonal expansion was defined as a frequency increase of at least 2-fold after treatment compared with C1D1, and clones undetected at baseline were assigned a pseudocount of 0.5. Singleton clones were defined as clones with 0 or 1 copy at C1D1, and non-singleton clones were defined as clones with 2 or more copies. Clones expanded in unsorted samples were annotated as CD4+, CD8+ or unknown by matching protein sequences in sorted samples from the same patient. Wilcoxon tests on paired samples were used to test changes in diversity from C1D1 to C4D1. TCRdb took over this immuneACCESS table, retaining in-frame rearrangements with V and J assigned. Such tables are incomplete; in checked studies, under half of the missing clones stem from an unresolved V gene, and the remainder is unexplained. V, J and clone size were drawn from that table, and D and trimming were deduced from the DNA. The sample table holds 46,000 or so clones, of which about 73% were seen once. The ten biggest clones cover approximately 11% of the sample.

The paper as a whole reports these results and caveats: The study was restricted to a single clinical trial cohort, and the causes of repertoire differences, possibly disease activity or prior therapy, were left undefined. By C4D1, a significant rise was seen in CD4+ TCR diversity but not in CD8+ TCR diversity (p=0.0027 vs p=0.16), and the rise was most apparent among complete responders (p=0.02). Among trial patients, those achieving complete response had baseline diversity similar to that of newly diagnosed patients, while diversity was significantly lower in partial responders and progressors. Diversity was lower in patients who began nivolumab less than 1 year after ASCT, so these patients were left out of later analyses to avoid confounding by immune reconstitution. Newly diagnosed patients were reported to have lower baseline TCR diversity than healthy donors, and relapsed/refractory patients were reported to have lower baseline TCR diversity still.

The chain is made from TRBV18 and TRBJ2-1; TRBD2 is a weak D gene call, 6 bases matching. This receptor was taken from a human donor with classical Hodgkin lymphoma. Sequencing was performed on peripheral blood mononuclear cells (PBMCs), taken at baseline. The nucleotide sequence reads TGTGCCAGCTCATTCCTGGGGGGATCGGGTGAGCAGTTCTTC. It translates as CASSFLGGSGEQFF.